This record covers a single TCR beta chain. The same CDR3 can be traced to other DNA sequences in this sample. Germline lookup yields CDR1 MNHEY and CDR2 SMNVEV (reference sequence). Losses at the gene ends were 3 bases for V and 5 bases for J; bases not matched to a gene: 13. There are 17 residues in the CDR3. This entry is derived from a study of chemoradiotherapy in HPV16-positive cancers. The data were produced by immunoSEQ multiplex PCR, yet TCRdb's version contains in-frame clones alone and is incomplete. This table has 7,000 or so clones, roughly 80% appearing once. The chain employs TRBV27 and TRBJ2-1; 7 bases map to TRBD2. This specimen was taken from a patient who underwent chemoradiotherapy. The receptor's source is a human donor with HPV-associated anogenital cancer. The CDR3 loop is CASSFRRLAGENNEQFF. The CDR3 DNA reads as TGTGCCAGCAGTTTCCGCAGACTGGCGGGGGAGAACAATGAGCAGTTCTTC.